These 9 T cell receptor beta chains were sequenced from one sample in a study of CD8+ T cells in alopecia areata. It was cDNA, reverse transcribed from extracted RNA, that served as the sequencing template. Profiling relied on immunoSEQ multiplex PCR, and the TCRdb table lists in-frame clones only, not all of them. The sample yields around 270,000 clones, roughly 60% seen once. Treatment of the sample: oral pan-JAK inhibitor, 5-10 mg twice daily. Sample: CD4+ T cells sorted from blood, taken at week 24, from a patient treated with tofacitinib. These receptor sequences come from a human donor with alopecia areata.

The V call is TRBV7-6, the J call TRBJ2-1; tentatively, D is TRBD1 or TRBD2 (6 bases each). This CDR3 comprises 14 residues. V was trimmed by 5 bases and J by 6 bases, leaving 14 bases between them. Germline V gene data show CDR1 as SGHVS and CDR2 as FNYEAQ. CDR3 in amino acids: CASSRGLSANEQFF. For the CDR3, the DNA is TGTGCCAGCAGCCGGGGGCTCTCGGCCAATGAGCAGTTCTTC. Complete variable domain (other parts from reference TRBV7-6 and TRBJ2-1): GAGVSQSPRYKVTKRGQDVALRCDPISGHVSLYWYRQALGQGPEFLTYFNYEAQQDKSGLPNDRFSAERPEGSISTLTIQRTEQRDSAMYRCASSRGLSANEQFFGPGTRLTVL.

The chain employs TRBV6-1 and TRBJ1-5; D is ambiguous. Germline lookup yields CDR1 MNHNS and CDR2 SASEGT. This CDR3 region has 14 residues. Trimming cost V 1 base and J 2 bases, with 6 bases left between them. CDR3 loop: CASSEGWGNQPQHF. CDR3 bases: TGTGCCAGCAGTGAAGGGTGGGGCAATCAGCCCCAGCATTTT.

V gene TRBV9 combines with J gene TRBJ2-3, with D uncertain. Germline CDR1 reads SGDLS; CDR2 reads YYNGEE. V was pared by 0 bases and J by 3 bases, with 11 bases between. The CDR3 runs to 15 residues. The CDR3 nucleotides read TGTGCCAGCAGCGTAGATCCTTCGAATACAGATACGCAGTATTTT. It yields the protein CASSVDPSNTDTQYF.

This clone was counted a few times. The chain combines TRBV6-5 with TRBJ2-3; D ambiguous. Trimming took 8 bases from V and 2 from J, leaving 5 bases between them. Per the germline V gene, CDR1 is MNHEY and CDR2 is SVGAGI. This CDR3 has 11 amino acids. CDR3 protein: CASATTDTQYF. CDR3 in DNA: TGTGCCAGCGCTACCACAGATACGCAGTATTTT.

V and J are TRBV29-1 and TRBJ2-2; D is possibly TRBD1 (5 bases). The V end was cut by 4 bases, the J end by 1 base, with 10 bases between. CDR3 length: 14 amino acids. Germline CDR1 SQVTM, CDR2 ANQGSEA. The CDR3 here is CSVVVGVNTGELFF. In DNA form, the CDR3 reads TGCAGCGTTGTAGTAGGGGTGAACACCGGGGAGCTGTTTTTT.

The chain couples TRBV10-3 to TRBJ1-5; perhaps TRBD1 as D (5 bases). Trimming removed 3 bases from V and 7 bases from J, with 10 bases in between. This CDR3 is built from 13 residues. CDR1 is ENHRY and CDR2 is SYGVKD in the germline V gene. CDR3 sequence reads: CAISDREEQPQHF. The DNA for the CDR3 is TGTGCCATCAGTGACAGGGAGGAACAGCCCCAGCATTTT.

This clone was observed a single time. The rearrangement joins TRBV5-4 to TRBJ1-2; D might be TRBD1 (6 bases). The CDR3 is 14 amino acids. Trimming pared 6 bases from V and 4 bases from J, leaving 16 bases between. Germline V gene sequence: CDR1 SGHNT, CDR2 YYREEE (reference sequence). CDR3 sequence: CASTHKDSLYGYTF. CDR3 DNA sequence: TGTGCCAGCACCCATAAGGACAGCCTCTATGGCTACACCTTC. The variable domain in full, completed from reference TRBV5-4 and TRBJ1-2, reads ETGVTQSPTHLIKTRGQQVTLRCSSQSGHNTVSWYQQALGQGPQFIFQYYREEENGRGNFPPRFSGLQFPNYSSELNVNALELDDSALYLCASTHKDSLYGYTFGSGTRLTVV.

This clone was counted once. This chain links TRBV9 with TRBJ2-5, with D uncertain. V was pared by 0 bases and J by 2 bases, with 5 bases between. This CDR3 has 13 residues. CDR1 and CDR2 from the germline V gene are SGDLS and YYNGEE. The CDR3 protein is CASSVAAQETQYF. In nucleotides, the CDR3 is TGTGCCAGCAGCGTAGCCGCTCAAGAGACCCAGTACTTC.

This clone came up a few times. CDR3 sequence: CASSSSRQGSYEQYF. CDR3 DNA sequence: TGTGCCAGCAGTTCGTCCCGACAGGGGTCCTACGAGCAGTACTTC. This chain joins TRBV27 and TRBJ2-7; 8 nucleotides match TRBD1. V lost 4 bases, J lost 1 base, and 6 bases stayed unmatched. CDR1 and CDR2 (germline): MNHEY, SMNVEV (reference sequence). This CDR3 contains 15 residues.